Below, 32 T cell receptor beta chains from the same sample are listed, as sequenced in a study of T-cell reconstitution after alpha-beta-depleted transplantation in children. It was with unique molecular identifiers that the TCRbeta library was prepared. TCRdb itself ran the PCR reads through MiXCR, one entry per CDR3 protein. The top ten clones hold 25% to 30% of a sample with a few hundred thousand distinct CDR3 sequences, around 15% of them seen once. The sequencing used PBMCs, mostly from graft donor cells, collected 360 days after TCRalphabeta/CD19-depleted stem cell transplant. Receptors originate from a boy under two years old who had a stem cell transplant for Wiskott-Aldrich syndrome, so the T cells may come from the graft donor.

This clonotype was seen a handful of times. This chain joins TRBV9 and TRBJ2-5; D unresolved. In germline, CDR1 is SGDLS, CDR2 YYNGEE. The V end was cut by 0 bases, the J end by 4 bases, with 7 bases between. The CDR3 has 13 amino acids. The CDR3 sequence is CASSVAPGETQYF. CDR3 in DNA: TGTGCCAGCAGCGTAGCCCCTGGAGAGACCCAGTACTTC.

This chain joins TRBV6-5 and TRBJ2-5, with 10 bases fitting TRBD2. Unmatched junction bases numbered 8, after V lost 2 bases and J lost 8 bases. Per germline, CDR1 MNHEY and CDR2 SVGAGI. The CDR3 length is 15 residues. The CDR3 DNA sequence: TGTGCCAGCAGTTACCATCTAGCGGGGGTCGGAACCCAGTACTTC. Residues: CASSYHLAGVGTQYF.

This clonotype was seen only a few times. The V gene is TRBV10-3, the J gene TRBJ1-1; D remains ambiguous. Trimming pared 9 bases from V and 1 base from J, leaving 15 bases between. Germline lookup yields CDR1 ENHRY and CDR2 SYGVKD. CDR3 size: 14 residues. The CDR3 sequence is CAIRNPGWNTEAFF. In DNA form, the CDR3 reads TGTGCCATTCGAAACCCGGGGTGGAACACTGAAGCTTTCTTT.

V and J are TRBV10-3 and TRBJ2-7, with no clear D. V was pared by 2 bases and J by 0 bases, with 11 bases between. CDR1 and CDR2 (germline): ENHRY, SYGVKD. The CDR3 spans 15 residues. The CDR3: CAISEGAWGSYEQYF. The CDR3 nucleotides are TGTGCCATCAGTGAGGGCGCTTGGGGCTCCTACGAGCAGTACTTC.

Only a few counts were recorded for this clonotype. The chain uses TRBV7-9 and TRBJ2-1; 12 positions match TRBD1. In germline, CDR1 is SEHNR, CDR2 FQNEAQ (reference sequence). The length of the CDR3 is 15 residues. V lost 7 bases, J lost 8 bases, and 9 bases stayed unmatched. The CDR3 region is CASNPRDRGLDEQFF. The CDR3 DNA reads TGTGCCAGCAATCCCCGGGACAGGGGGCTCGATGAGCAGTTCTTC. Together with reference TRBV7-9 and TRBJ2-1, the CDR3 gives the full variable domain: DTGVSQNPRHKITKRGQNVTFRCDPISEHNRLYWYRQTLGQGPEFLTYFQNEAQLEKSRLLSDRFSAERPKGSFSTLEIQRTEQGDSAMYLCASNPRDRGLDEQFFGPGTRLTVL.

The CDR3: CASSISGNTEAFF. CDR3 nucleotides: TGTGCCAGCTCGATTTCAGGGAACACTGAAGCTTTCTTT. This rearrangement joins TRBV11-2 to TRBJ1-1; D not certain. V was trimmed by 8 bases and J by 1 base, leaving 11 bases between them. Germline assignment: CDR1 SGHAT and CDR2 FQNNGV. The CDR3 contains 13 residues.

The rearrangement joins TRBV12-3 or TRBV12-4 to TRBJ1-2; D call uncertain. V lost 0 bases and J 4 bases, leaving 12 bases between the germline ends. The CDR3 contains 15 residues. CDR3 DNA sequence: TGTGCCAGCAGTTTAGCGCTGAAGACGGTCTATGGCTACACCTTC. Its translation: CASSLALKTVYGYTF.

This chain connects TRBV7-2 to TRBJ2-1, with TRBD1 identical over 10 bases. The V gene end was trimmed by 2 bases and the J gene end by 6 bases; junction bases not matched to a gene: 7. This CDR3 is built from 16 residues. Germline-derived CDR1 and CDR2 are SGHTA and FQGNSA. This chain's CDR3 is CASSLPPTGGSNEQFF. CDR3 coding DNA: TGTGCCAGCAGCTTACCCCCGACAGGGGGCAGCAATGAGCAGTTCTTC.

This clonotype was seen more than once but under ten times. This sequence joins TRBV12-3 or TRBV12-4 and TRBJ2-5; no firm D call. The V end was cut by 6 bases, the J end by 5 bases, with 10 bases between. CDR3 length equals 12 residues. The CDR3 DNA is TGTGCCAGCAGACAAAAAGGGGAGACCCAGTACTTC. Translated, it gives CASRQKGETQYF.

This clonotype has only one observation. The V gene is TRBV5-1, the J gene TRBJ2-2; no clear D. The CDR3 spans 15 residues. V gave up 0 bases and J gave up 1 base, with 7 bases separating them. Per the germline V gene, CDR1 is SGHRS and CDR2 is YFSETQ. The CDR3 loop reads CASSLAMENTGELFF. The CDR3 bases are TGCGCCAGCAGCTTGGCGATGGAGAACACCGGGGAGCTGTTTTTT.

This clonotype was found many times. J is TRBJ1-1 and V is TRBV12-3 or TRBV12-4, with TRBD1 as a possible D gene (5 bases). V was clipped by 3 bases and J by 2 bases, with 10 bases between them. CDR3 length: 14 residues. For the CDR3, the DNA is TGTGCCAGCAGTTTTCAGGGTGGAAACACTGAAGCTTTCTTT. Encoded protein: CASSFQGGNTEAFF.

The chain is built from TRBV5-1 and TRBJ2-7; perhaps TRBD2 as D (6 bases). This CDR3 spans 15 amino acids. Germline V CDR1 and CDR2: SGHRS, YFSETQ. V shed 0 bases and J shed 5 bases, with 15 bases lying between them. CDR3: CASSLGARGGNEQYF. CDR3 nucleotide sequence: TGCGCCAGCAGCTTGGGGGCGCGGGGTGGCAACGAGCAGTACTTC.

This chain joins TRBV6-2 or TRBV6-3 and TRBJ2-3; 10 nucleotides match TRBD2. The J segment lost 6 bases and the V segment lost 6 bases, leaving 9 bases of the junction unmatched. CDR3 length equals 15 residues. Germline V gene sequence: CDR1 MNHEY, CDR2 SVGEGT. The CDR3 here is CASRAGGKAMDTQYF. In nucleotides, the CDR3 is TGTGCCAGCAGAGCGGGAGGGAAGGCGATGGATACGCAGTATTTT.

A few counts support this clonotype. The genes are TRBV6-5 and TRBJ2-5, with TRBD2 identical over 12 bases. Germline lookup yields CDR1 MNHEY and CDR2 SVGAGI. This CDR3 contains 17 residues. The V gene end was trimmed by 5 bases and the J gene end by 4 bases; junction bases not matched to a gene: 11. The CDR3 loop reads CASSNGLAGGPVETQYF. CDR3 in DNA: TGTGCCAGCAGTAACGGGCTAGCGGGAGGGCCGGTAGAGACCCAGTACTTC.

This clonotype was counted many times. The gene calls are TRBV4-1 and TRBJ2-1; 12 nucleotides line up with TRBD2. Germline V lookup: CDR1 MGHRA, CDR2 YSYEKL. J lost 4 bases, V lost 1 base, and 5 bases had no gene match. The CDR3 spans 17 residues. CDR3 coding DNA: TGCGCCAGCAGCCAAGGCTCTAGCGGGGGGGGTTACAATGAGCAGTTCTTC. This encodes CASSQGSSGGGYNEQFF.

This clonotype was counted a few times. This chain connects TRBV11-3 to TRBJ2-5; D is undetermined. V lost 1 base and J 0 bases, leaving 9 bases between the germline ends. Germline V CDR1 and CDR2: SGHNT, YENEEA. The CDR3 has 15 residues. This chain's CDR3 is CASSLGQSYQETQYF. CDR3 sequence (DNA): TGTGCCAGCAGCTTAGGGCAGTCGTACCAAGAGACCCAGTACTTC.

The table lists this clonotype with a few counts. The genes are TRBV12-3 or TRBV12-4 and TRBJ2-3, with D possibly being TRBD1 or TRBD2 (5 bases each). The CDR3 consists of 15 residues. V was pared by 3 bases and J by 0 bases, with 10 bases between. CDR3 coding DNA: TGTGCCAGCAGTTTTGAGGGGATAAGCACAGATACGCAGTATTTT. Translation: CASSFEGISTDTQYF.

This clonotype showed up just a few times. The chain employs TRBV10-3 and TRBJ2-5; 11 bases are shared with TRBD2. The CDR3 spans 17 residues. With 2 bases clipped from V and 3 bases from J, the junction kept 8 bases outside the gene matches. Germline assignment: CDR1 ENHRY and CDR2 SYGVKD. The CDR3 DNA sequence: TGTGCCATCAGTGAGCCCCTAGCGGGAGGATGGGAAGAGACCCAGTACTTC. This codes for CAISEPLAGGWEETQYF.

This rearrangement joins TRBV24-1 to TRBJ2-1; the match to TRBD1 covers 8 bases. Germline-derived CDR1 and CDR2 are KGHDR and SFDVKD. V was clipped by 6 bases and J by 7 bases; unmatched bases: 7. The CDR3 contains 14 residues. The DNA of the CDR3 is TGTGCCACCAGTCGGACAGGGAGTCGGAATGAGCAGTTCTTC. Its protein product is CATSRTGSRNEQFF.

This clonotype was counted only a few times. This rearrangement joins TRBV20-1 to TRBJ2-7; D gene uncertain. Between the trimmed V and J ends, which lost 3 bases and 0 bases, there was a span of 6 bases. Germline V lookup: CDR1 DFQATT, CDR2 SNEGSKA (reference sequence). The CDR3 is 12 amino acids. In DNA, the CDR3 is TGCAGTGCTAGCCTGCGCTCCTACGAGCAGTACTTC. Translated, it gives CSASLRSYEQYF.

The chain employs TRBV15 and TRBJ2-3; 9 positions agree with TRBD2. The germline V gene has CDR1 LNHNV and CDR2 YYDKDF (reference sequence). This CDR3 has 17 residues. Trimming removed 0 bases from V and 2 bases from J; junction bases left unmatched: 6. The CDR3 sequence: CATSRDSAGGNTDTQYF. In DNA form, the CDR3 reads TGTGCCACCAGCAGAGATTCGGCGGGGGGGAACACAGATACGCAGTATTTT.

This clonotype was recorded a few times. The genes are TRBV4-1 and TRBJ2-5, with TRBD2 matching over 8 bases. The CDR3 has 18 residues. Per germline, CDR1 MGHRA and CDR2 YSYEKL. The V gene end was trimmed by 1 base and the J gene end by 4 bases; junction bases not matched to a gene: 14. The CDR3 loop reads CASSQGPGRTGGAETQYF. Here the CDR3 DNA reads TGCGCCAGCAGCCAAGGCCCCGGGCGGACGGGGGGGGCAGAGACCCAGTACTTC.

In this sample, this clonotype turned up a few times. One end of the junction is discordant with germline, which a read error may explain. V and J are TRBV5-1 and TRBJ1-2; TRBD1 matches 7 bases. This CDR3 spans 16 amino acids. The germline V gene has CDR1 SGHRS and CDR2 YFSETQ. The CDR3 is CASHLDPGTAKYGYTF. CDR3 nucleotides: TGCGCCAGTCACCTGGACCCCGGGACAGCTAAGTATGGCTACACCTTC.

The J gene is TRBJ2-1, the V gene TRBV7-9; a weak D match, TRBD2 (6 bases). Trimming took 10 bases from V and 7 from J, leaving 20 bases between them. This CDR3 comprises 14 residues. Germline V gives CDR1 SEHNR, CDR2 FQNEAQ (reference sequence). The CDR3 here is CAISRDSSRNEQFF. The CDR3 DNA reads as TGTGCCATCTCCAGGGACTCCTCTAGGAATGAGCAGTTCTTC.

This clonotype was observed many times. The rearrangement links TRBV20-1 to TRBJ1-1; D remains unclear. The V gene lost 5 bases and the J gene lost 10 bases, with 14 bases spanning the gap. Germline assignment: CDR1 DFQATT and CDR2 SNEGSKA (reference sequence). The CDR3 is 11 amino acids. The CDR3 DNA sequence: TGCAGTGCTCGGAAGGGAGGAGGAGCTTTCTTT. Encoded protein: CSARKGGGAFF.

The table lists this clonotype with many counts. The chain uses TRBV5-1 and TRBJ1-1, with a weak D call TRBD1 (5 bases). V lost 0 bases, J lost 5 bases, and 11 bases lay in between. Germline V gene lookup returns CDR1 SGHRS and CDR2 YFSETQ. The CDR3 has 14 residues. CDR3 in amino acids: CASSLEGRATEAFF. Here the CDR3 DNA reads TGCGCCAGCAGCTTGGAAGGCAGGGCGACTGAAGCTTTCTTT. Together with reference TRBV5-1 and TRBJ1-1, the CDR3 gives the full variable domain: KAGVTQTPRYLIKTRGQQVTLSCSPISGHRSVSWYQQTPGQGLQFLFEYFSETQRNKGNFPGRFSGRQFSNSRSEMNVSTLELGDSALYLCASSLEGRATEAFFGQGTRLTVV.

CDR3 sequence reads: CASSIGQGTYEQYF. The CDR3 DNA sequence: TGTGCCAGTAGTATAGGACAGGGCACCTACGAGCAGTACTTC. The chain couples TRBV19 to TRBJ2-7; 7 bases line up with TRBD1. Germline V lookup: CDR1 LNHDA, CDR2 SQIVND (reference sequence). The V gene end was trimmed by 1 base and the J gene end by 2 bases; junction bases not matched to a gene: 2. This CDR3 has 14 residues.

This clonotype was picked up a small number of times. The genes are TRBV6-5 and TRBJ2-1, with TRBD2 matching 14 bases. The junction had 6 bases not matched to a gene; V was cut back by 4 bases and J by 7 bases. This CDR3 contains 16 residues. Germline V gene lookup returns CDR1 MNHEY and CDR2 SVGAGI. CDR3 region: CASSSGTSGRVNEQFF. Here the CDR3 DNA reads TGTGCCAGCAGTTCGGGGACTAGCGGGAGAGTAAATGAGCAGTTCTTC.

The chain couples TRBV9 to TRBJ2-1; 9 nucleotides align to TRBD1. Losses at the gene ends were 3 bases for V and 4 bases for J; bases not matched to a gene: 5. The length of the CDR3 is 15 residues. Germline V lookup: CDR1 SGDLS, CDR2 YYNGEE. The CDR3 nucleotides are TGTGCCAGCAGCGGAGGGACAGGGCCTTACAATGAGCAGTTCTTC. This translates into CASSGGTGPYNEQFF.

In this sample, this clonotype turned up a few times. This rearrangement joins TRBV28 to TRBJ2-5, with D perhaps matching TRBD2 (5 bases). CDR1 is MDHEN and CDR2 is SYDVKM in the germline V gene. The CDR3 has 14 residues. V dropped 3 bases and J dropped 5 bases, with 13 bases sitting between them. The CDR3 spells CASSLIPGWETQYF. In DNA form, the CDR3 reads TGTGCCAGCAGTTTGATTCCGGGGTGGGAGACCCAGTACTTC.

This clonotype was counted only a few times. The chain uses TRBV20-1 and TRBJ2-7, with D perhaps being TRBD1 or TRBD2 (5 bases each). Germline V gene sequence: CDR1 DFQATT, CDR2 SNEGSKA (reference sequence). This CDR3 comprises 13 residues. Between the trimmed V and J ends, which lost 6 bases and 4 bases, there was a span of 16 bases. The CDR3 here is CSAAQGRPYEQYF. The CDR3 coding sequence is TGCAGTGCCGCCCAGGGACGGCCGTACGAGCAGTACTTC.

The genes are TRBV29-1 and TRBJ2-7; tentative D call: TRBD1 (5 bases). CDR3 size: 15 residues. Trimming cost V 2 bases and J 2 bases, with 16 bases left between them. Germline loops: CDR1 SQVTM, CDR2 ANQGSEA. For the CDR3, the DNA is TGCAGCGTTGAAACCAGGGCTGGTGCACCCTACGAGCAGTACTTC. Its protein is CSVETRAGAPYEQYF.